A single sample gave rise to the 3 T cell receptor beta chains below, sequenced in a study of blood T cells in healthy people across ages. Primed by a sample-barcoded 5' primer and a J-beta primer mix, a second PCR proceeded for roughly 6 to 12 cycles. TCRdb ran MiXCR on the 5' RACE reads and lists one entry per CDR3 protein. The sample has 1.5 million to 2 million distinct CDR3 sequences, roughly 52% seen once. The specimen was blood. The receptors originated from a woman in her thirties or forties in good health.

The chain combines TRBV20-1 with TRBJ2-6, with 7 bases aligning to TRBD2. The germline gives CDR1 DFQATT, CDR2 SNEGSKA (reference sequence). Trimming removed 7 bases from V and 0 bases from J; junction bases left unmatched: 9. The CDR3 consists of 16 residues. The chain's CDR3 is CSVRLARGSGANVLTF. In DNA form, the CDR3 reads TGCAGTGTTCGACTAGCCCGGGGCTCTGGGGCCAACGTCCTGACTTTC.

This clonotype occurred once. The rearrangement links TRBV6-2 or TRBV6-3 to TRBJ2-3, with D perhaps given as TRBD1 or TRBD2 (5 bases each). V shed 6 bases and J shed 1 base, with 17 bases lying between them. Germline assignment: CDR1 MNHEY and CDR2 SVGEGT. The CDR3 runs 16 residues. CDR3 protein: CASRSPRGRGTDTQYF. The DNA for the CDR3 is TGTGCCAGCAGATCCCCCCGGGGACGGGGCACAGATACGCAGTATTTT.

The chain has TRBV9 and TRBJ2-1, with TRBD2 matching 14 bases. CDR3 size: 19 residues. Trimming took 0 bases from V and 3 from J; bases not matched to a gene: 8. In germline, CDR1 is SGDLS, CDR2 YYNGEE. The CDR3 protein is CASSVGLAGGHFGYNEQFF. CDR3 nucleotide sequence: TGTGCCAGCAGCGTAGGACTAGCGGGGGGGCACTTCGGCTACAATGAGCAGTTCTTC.